This TCR beta chain was identified in a study of blood T cell repertoires in COVID-19. The wider study: Whether acute or convalescent, the COVID-19 samples came from the United States, Italy and Spain.

This CDR3 is 15 amino acids long. Trimming removed 7 bases at V and 4 bases at J, with 19 bases between. The V gene's germline CDR1 is MNHEY and CDR2 SVGAGI. Some clones are missing from TCRdb's copy, which holds only in-frame ones; the method was immunoSEQ multiplex PCR. The sample has hundreds of thousands of clones, 70% to 90% seen once. The specimen was peripheral blood. This rearrangement joins TRBV6-5 to TRBJ1-2; D perhaps matches TRBD1 (6 bases). The receptor comes from a woman in her 30s who had recovered from COVID-19. In DNA form, the CDR3 reads TGTGCCAGCACCGGGGACAAGGCAGGATTCTATGGCTACACCTTC. This encodes CASTGDKAGFYGYTF.